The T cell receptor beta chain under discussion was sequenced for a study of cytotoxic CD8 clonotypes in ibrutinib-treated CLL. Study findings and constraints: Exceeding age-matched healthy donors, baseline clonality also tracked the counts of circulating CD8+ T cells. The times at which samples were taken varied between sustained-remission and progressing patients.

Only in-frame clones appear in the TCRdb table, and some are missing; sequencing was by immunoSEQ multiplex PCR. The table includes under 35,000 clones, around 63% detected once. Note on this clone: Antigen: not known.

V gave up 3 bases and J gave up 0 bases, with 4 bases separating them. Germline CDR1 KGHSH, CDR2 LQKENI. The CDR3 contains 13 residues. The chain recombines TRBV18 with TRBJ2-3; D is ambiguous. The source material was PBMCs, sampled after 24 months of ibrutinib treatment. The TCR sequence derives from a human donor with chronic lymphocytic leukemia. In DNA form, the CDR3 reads TGTGCCAGCTCACCGCCTAGCACAGATACGCAGTATTTT. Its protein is CASSPPSTDTQYF.